The 17 T cell receptor beta chains below all came from one sample that was sequenced in a study of T cell clonality in common variable immunodeficiency. Findings and limits, study-wide: In common variable immunodeficiency, TCR beta chains reportedly carried fewer deletions and N-nucleotide insertions.

The repertoire was sequenced with immunoSEQ multiplex PCR; TCRdb's copy has only in-frame clones and lacks some. This repertoire holds 25,000 to 35,000 clones, and none appear only once. No cognate antigen is known for these TCRs. Material: peripheral blood mononuclear cells. These receptors were taken from a human donor with common variable immunodeficiency.

On this clone itself: The CDR3 end is not reached by the read, which stops 3 residues before it; the germline J gene fills it in. This chain links TRBV30 with TRBJ1-1; D not resolved. Germline-derived CDR1 and CDR2 are GTSNPN and SVGIG (reference sequence). The CDR3 totals 13 residues. V lost 0 bases, J lost 4 bases, and 9 bases lay in between. The DNA read from the CDR3 is TGTGCCTGGAGTGTAGCTGGTGGCACTGAA. The encoded protein is CAWSVAGGTE. The entire CDR3 sequence reads CAWSVAGGTEAFF.

This clone was detected a few times. CDR3 region: CASSLGTGQPQHF. The CDR3 bases that were read are TGTGCCAGCAGCTTAGGGACAGGGCAGCCC. V and J are TRBV7-9 and TRBJ1-5; 8 nucleotides match TRBD1. The sequence runs out 3 residues before the end of the CDR3; the remainder is reconstructed from the germline J gene. J lost 7 bases, V lost 1 base, and 0 bases had no gene match. In germline, CDR1 is SEHNR, CDR2 FQNEAQ (reference sequence). The CDR3 is 13 amino acids.

This clone has ten or more counts. One end of the junction fails to match germline, which may point to a read error. Read sequence stops 3 residues before the CDR3 end, and the germline J gene provides the missing end. The genes are TRBV4-2 and TRBJ2-3; D not resolved. The CDR3 contains 13 residues. CDR1 LGHNA and CDR2 YNFKEQ come from the germline V gene. This CDR3 reads CASSLLSTDTQYF. Incomplete CDR3 DNA: TGCGCCAGCAGCCTTTTAAGCACAGATACG.

This clone was observed at least ten times. The read stops 3 residues short of the end of the CDR3; the missing end is completed from the germline J gene. The chain links TRBV7-9 to TRBJ2-7; D remains unclear. This CDR3 region has 11 residues. Per the germline V gene, CDR1 is SEHNR and CDR2 is FQNEAQ (reference sequence). V gave up 5 bases and J gave up 5 bases, with 7 bases separating them. CDR3 protein: CASSRVDEQYF. Incomplete CDR3 DNA: TGTGCCAGCAGCCGGGTAGACGAG.

In regard to this clone: Read coverage stops 3 residues before the CDR3 terminus; the germline J gene supplies the remainder. The chain is built from TRBV7-9 and TRBJ1-1, with 9 bases aligning to TRBD1. Trimming cost V 5 bases and J 7 bases; bases outside gene matches: 8. The V gene's germline CDR1 is SEHNR and CDR2 FQNEAQ (reference sequence). The CDR3 covers 14 residues. The CDR3 sequence is CASSGDRADGEAFF. The sequenced part of the CDR3 DNA is TGTGCCAGCAGCGGGGACAGGGCAGACGGTGAA. The variable domain in full, completed from reference TRBV7-9 and TRBJ1-1, reads DTGVSQNPRHKITKRGQNVTFRCDPISEHNRLYWYRQTLGQGPEFLTYFQNEAQLEKSRLLSDRFSAERPKGSFSTLEIQRTEQGDSAMYLCASSGDRADGEAFFGQGTRLTVV.

CDR3 bases read: TGCAGCGTTGTATCTATGGGGGGCGGGGGTGGC. Its translation: CSVVSMGGGGG. The CDR3 reads in full as CSVVSMGGGGGYTF. The V and J genes are TRBV29-1 and TRBJ1-2; a weak D match, TRBD1 (6 bases). Read data end 3 residues before the CDR3 end; the end is taken from the germline J gene. V was shortened by 4 bases and J by 7 bases, with 19 bases between the two germline ends. Germline V lookup: CDR1 SQVTM, CDR2 ANQGSEA. This CDR3 spans 14 amino acids.

About this clone itself: The missing CDR3 end, 3 residues past where the read stops, is filled in from the germline J gene. The J gene is TRBJ2-3, the V gene TRBV7-9; a possible D gene is TRBD2 (7 bases). The germline gives CDR1 SEHNR, CDR2 FQNEAQ (reference sequence). This CDR3 is built from 15 residues. V lost 4 bases and J 0 bases, leaving 11 bases between the germline ends. The part of the CDR3 DNA that was read is TGTGCCAGCAGCTATAGGGGGGGCAGCACAGATACG. Protein: CASSYRGGSTDT. The complete CDR3 protein is CASSYRGGSTDTQYF.

This clone was recorded many times. The CDR3 goes on 3 residues after the read ends, and that part is filled in from the germline J gene. The chain links TRBV20-1 to TRBJ2-4; D is unresolved. Trimming took 0 bases from V and 6 from J, leaving 3 bases between them. CDR1 DFQATT and CDR2 SNEGSKA come from the germline V gene (reference sequence). The CDR3 contains 11 residues. The covered CDR3 bases are TGCAGTGCTAGAGATATAAACATT. Translated, it gives CSARDINI. The whole CDR3 sequence is CSARDINIQYF.

This clone has at least ten counts. The CDR3 end lies 3 residues beyond the end of the read and is filled in from the germline J gene. The chain recombines TRBV7-9 with TRBJ2-7, with 7 bases aligning to TRBD1. V dropped 5 bases and J dropped 4; count of bases not matched to a gene: 11. The CDR3 spans 15 residues. Germline lookup yields CDR1 SEHNR and CDR2 FQNEAQ (reference sequence). The part of the CDR3 DNA that was read is TGTGCCAGCAGCCTGATGGACAGGAGATTTTACGAG. Encoded protein: CASSLMDRRFYE. The CDR3, in full, reads CASSLMDRRFYEQYF.

Points on this clone: The read is 3 residues too short to cover the CDR3 end, so that end is filled in from the germline J gene. This sequence joins TRBV7-9 and TRBJ2-7, with no clear D. Germline V gene lookup returns CDR1 SEHNR and CDR2 FQNEAQ (reference sequence). This CDR3 is built from 11 residues. Between the trimmed V and J ends, which lost 5 bases and 5 bases, there was a span of 7 bases. Partial CDR3 DNA: TGTGCCAGCAGCCCGTCCGACGAG. It encodes CASSPSDE. The CDR3 in full is CASSPSDEQYF.

The part of the CDR3 DNA that was read is TGTGCCAGCAGTAGGATACCGGGACAGACTCTCCAAGCACCC. This sequence encodes CASSRIPGQTLQAP. The whole CDR3 region reads CASSRIPGQTLQAPLHF. The chain recombines TRBV6-2 or TRBV6-3 with TRBJ1-6; 7 bases fit TRBD1. The read terminates 3 residues before the CDR3 end, so the remaining end is supplied by the germline J gene. CDR3 size: 17 residues. Trimming took 5 bases from V and 11 from J; bases not matched to a gene: 18. The germline V gene has CDR1 MNHEY and CDR2 SVGEGT.

A remark on this clone: Sequencing ends 3 residues short of the CDR3 end; the germline J gene provides the rest. This chain connects TRBV7-9 to TRBJ1-2; 7 bases align to TRBD1. This CDR3 is built from 15 residues. Germline CDR1 SEHNR, CDR2 FQNEAQ (reference sequence). V gave up 0 bases and J gave up 4 bases; unmatched junction bases: 5. CDR3 amino acids: CASSLAGQQPYGYTF. CDR3 bases read: TGTGCCAGCAGCTTAGCGGGACAGCAACCCTATGGC.

Points on this clone: Read data end 3 residues before the CDR3 end; the end is taken from the germline J gene. The chain has TRBV5-1 and TRBJ2-7; a possible D gene is TRBD1 (6 bases). Germline loops: CDR1 SGHRS, CDR2 YFSETQ. Trimming stripped 4 bases from V and 3 bases from J, with 17 bases between. The CDR3 extends over 15 amino acids. The CDR3 is CASSQWDTGLYEQYF. CDR3 DNA (partial): TGCGCCAGCAGCCAATGGGACACAGGCCTCTACGAG. Full variable domain (outside the CDR3, taken from reference TRBV5-1 and TRBJ2-7): KAGVTQTPRYLIKTRGQQVTLSCSPISGHRSVSWYQQTPGQGLQFLFEYFSETQRNKGNFPGRFSGRQFSNSRSEMNVSTLELGDSALYLCASSQWDTGLYEQYFGPGTRLTVT.

Worth noting for this clone: The CDR3 extends 3 residues past the end of the read, so its final part is completed from the germline J gene. The chain carries TRBV7-7 and TRBJ1-5; 8 nucleotides agree with TRBD1. The germline V gene encodes CDR1 SSHAT and CDR2 FNYEAQ (reference sequence). Trimming removed 5 bases from V and 4 bases from J; junction bases left unmatched: 10. The CDR3 is 16 amino acids. The CDR3 sequence is CASSPRIQGANQPQHF. The sequenced part of the CDR3 DNA is TGTGCCAGCAGCCCCAGAATCCAGGGGGCTAATCAGCCC. The full variable domain, in which reference TRBV7-7 and TRBJ1-5 provide the parts outside the CDR3, is GAGVSQSPRYKVTKRGQDVTLRCDPISSHATLYWYQQALGQGPEFLTYFNYEAQPDKSGLPSDRFSAERPEGSISTLTIQRTEQRDSAMYRCASSPRIQGANQPQHFGDGTRLSIL.

This clone occurred many times. Read data end 3 residues before the CDR3 end; the end is taken from the germline J gene. The chain is built from TRBV9 and TRBJ2-3; 10 nucleotides match TRBD2. Looked up from germline, CDR1 is SGDLS and CDR2 is YYNGEE. V was clipped by 10 bases and J by 4 bases; unmatched bases: 12. CDR3 length equals 15 residues. CDR3: CAPRGSGGEADTQYF. Incomplete CDR3 DNA: TGTGCCCCCCGGGGGAGCGGGGGGGAGGCAGATACG.

Notes on this clone: The read halts 3 residues ahead of the CDR3 end, with the missing end drawn from the germline J gene. The chain combines TRBV2 with TRBJ1-5; possible D gene TRBD1, 5 bases. The germline gives CDR1 SNHLY, CDR2 FYNNEI. V lost 6 bases to trimming and J lost 0 bases, with 12 bases between them. This CDR3 is built from 15 residues. CDR3: CASRTGLDSNQPQHF. CDR3 DNA (partial): TGTGCCAGCAGAACGGGACTCGATAGCAATCAGCCC. Combining the CDR3 with reference TRBV2 and TRBJ1-5 gives the whole variable domain EPEVTQTPSHQVTQMGQEVILRCVPISNHLYFYWYRQILGQKVEFLVSFYNNEISEKSEIFDDQFSVERPDGSNFTLKIRSTKLEDSAMYFCASRTGLDSNQPQHFGDGTRLSIL.

Turning to this clone: The read is 3 residues too short to cover the CDR3 end, so that end is filled in from the germline J gene. This chain joins TRBV7-2 and TRBJ2-5; 11 positions match TRBD2. The trim removed 2 bases at V and 1 base at J, leaving 0 bases unmatched. The CDR3 extends over 15 amino acids. The germline gives CDR1 SGHTA, CDR2 FQGNSA. Incomplete CDR3 DNA: TGTGCCAGCAGCTTAACTAGCGGGGGCCAAGAGACC. This encodes CASSLTSGGQET. The entire CDR3 protein reads CASSLTSGGQETQYF.